This paragraph covers one TCR beta chain sequence. Its antigen is unknown. Generated by immunoSEQ multiplex PCR, the TCRdb table keeps only in-frame clones and is missing some. The sample consists of roughly 150,000 clones, approximately 94% of them appearing once. The 120-subject validation cohort, separate from the approximately 630-subject first cohort, included the donors. This record comes from a study of cytomegalovirus exposure and HLA in healthy donors. Overall study findings and caveats: Confirmation in vitro established that a few CMV-associated chains were specific for CMV antigens. According to a subsequent analysis, TCR clusters identified in the first cohort showed a tendency to co-occur across the 100 to 150 validation repertoires. The classifier was said to identify cytomegalovirus status with high specificity and sensitivity.

CDR1 MRHNA and CDR2 SNTAGT come from the germline V gene. The CDR3 has 16 residues. Trimming took 6 bases from V and 3 from J, leaving 19 bases between them. The chain uses TRBV6-4 and TRBJ2-3; perhaps TRBD2 as D (5 bases). This receptor was taken from a man younger than 35 in good health and CMV-seropositive. Input material: PBMCs. The CDR3 sequence is CASSLGGASPTDTQYF. CDR3 DNA sequence: TGTGCCAGCAGCCTCGGAGGAGCGAGCCCGACAGATACGCAGTATTTT.